These 13 T cell receptor beta chains came from one sample sequenced in a study of T cell changes during pregnancy in multiple sclerosis (dated by TCRdb to the late 2010s). The library was produced with the immunoSEQ multiplex PCR assay. As stored in TCRdb, this immuneACCESS dataset retains in-frame rearrangements with V and J assigned. A fraction of the clones does not appear; measured against another copy, unresolved V genes explain less than half of the discrepancy, and the remainder lacks a known reason. This sample has some 52,000 clones in its table, and over 85% of those were observed once. 0.35% to 0.45% of the sample is in the top ten clones. The sequences come from CD4+ T cells from peripheral blood mononuclear cells, collected before pregnancy. The receptor set was obtained from a female donor with multiple sclerosis, enrolled in a pregnancy study.

The V and J genes are TRBV5-4 and TRBJ2-7; 9 bases are shared with TRBD2. J was trimmed by 4 bases and V by 0 bases; bases with no gene match: 11. Germline CDR1 reads SGHNT; CDR2 reads YYREEE (reference sequence). The CDR3 loop spans 17 amino acids. CDR3 sequence reads: CASSLGNLAGRSYEQYF. The DNA of the CDR3 is TGTGCCAGCAGCTTGGGGAACCTAGCGGGGAGGTCTTACGAGCAGTACTTC.

This clone was observed once. DNA of the CDR3: TGTGCCAGCAGCTTGGGCGGGGCCCCGTTTCTGGCCGCTTTCTTT. Encoded protein: CASSLGGAPFLAAFF. This sequence joins TRBV5-6 and TRBJ1-1; D may be TRBD1 (5 bases). CDR3 length: 15 amino acids. The germline V and J ends were trimmed by 0 bases and 11 bases, with 20 bases remaining between them. Germline V gene lookup returns CDR1 SGHDT and CDR2 YYEEEE.

The chain recombines TRBV18 with TRBJ1-3, with D possibly TRBD1 on 6 matching bases. Germline CDR1 and CDR2: KGHSH and LQKENI. CDR3 size: 14 residues. Trimming took off 2 bases at V and 4 bases at J, with 9 bases between the two ends. The DNA for the CDR3 is TGTGCCAGCTCACCAAAACAGGGAGGAAACACCATATATTTT. Amino acid sequence: CASSPKQGGNTIYF. Filled out from reference TRBV18 and TRBJ1-3, the complete variable domain reads NAGVMQNPRHLVRRRGQEARLRCSPMKGHSHVYWYRQLPEEGLKFMVYLQKENIIDESGMPKERFSAEFPKEGPSILRIQQVVRGDSAAYFCASSPKQGGNTIYFGEGSWLTVV.

A word on this clone: A read error is possible here, since a much larger clone lies one base away. Other DNA variants within this sample encode the same CDR3. J is TRBJ1-2 and V is TRBV4-1; 8 bases are a match to TRBD1. Germline CDR1 reads MGHRA; CDR2 reads YSYEKL. The CDR3 has 14 amino acids. CDR3 DNA sequence: TGCGCCAGCAGCCGATTGACAGGGGATCTTTCCTACACCTTT. It encodes CASSRLTGDLSYTF.

J is TRBJ2-1 and V is TRBV10-1; TRBD2 matches 11 bases. Unmatched junction bases numbered 8, after V lost 4 bases and J lost 9 bases. The CDR3 runs to 15 residues. Germline V gives CDR1 WNHNN, CDR2 SYGVQD (reference sequence). CDR3 coding DNA: TGCGCCAGCAGTGGTACTAGCGGGAGTCACGGTGAGCAGTTCTTC. Translating it yields CASSGTSGSHGEQFF.

The chain combines TRBV27 with TRBJ1-1; 7 bases align to TRBD1. Germline CDR1 reads MNHEY; CDR2 reads SMNVEV (reference sequence). There are 15 residues in the CDR3. Trimming cost V 5 bases and J 1 base; bases outside gene matches: 7. In DNA, the CDR3 is TGTGCCAGCAGTCTAGGGGGCTTCGCGAACACTGAAGCTTTCTTT. Protein sequence: CASSLGGFANTEAFF.

V and J are TRBV4-1 and TRBJ1-2; 10 nucleotides agree with TRBD1. Unmatched junction bases numbered 13, after V lost 1 base and J lost 8 bases. The germline V gene encodes CDR1 MGHRA and CDR2 YSYEKL. This CDR3 spans 17 amino acids. CDR3 region: CASSQANAGQGGQGYTF. The CDR3 DNA reads as TGCGCCAGCAGCCAAGCCAATGCCGGACAGGGGGGGCAAGGCTACACCTTC.

The V gene is TRBV4-3, the J gene TRBJ2-1, with 13 bases lining up with TRBD2. The trim removed 1 base at V and 6 bases at J, leaving 12 bases unmatched. This CDR3 is 19 amino acids long. CDR1 and CDR2 (germline): LGHNA, YSLEER. The chain's CDR3 is CASSQVPQTSGRLSNEQFF. Here the CDR3 DNA reads TGCGCCAGCAGCCAAGTCCCGCAGACTAGCGGGAGGTTATCCAATGAGCAGTTCTTC.

The gene calls are TRBV12-5 and TRBJ2-7; D perhaps matches TRBD1 (5 bases). Per germline, CDR1 LGHNT and CDR2 FRNRAP. The CDR3 length is 15 residues. Trimming removed 1 base from V and 6 bases from J, with 16 bases in between. The DNA for the CDR3 is TGTGCTAGTGGTTTGGGGAGCAGTGGGGCTGGCGAGCAGTACTTC. This codes for CASGLGSSGAGEQYF.

This clone was seen a single time. This sequence joins TRBV4-3 and TRBJ2-3; tentatively, D is TRBD2 (6 bases). Germline V lookup: CDR1 LGHNA, CDR2 YSLEER. This CDR3 spans 15 amino acids. The V end was cut by 4 bases, the J end by 1 base, with 12 bases between. The CDR3 DNA sequence: TGCGCCAGCAGCCTGGGGACTTCCGGCACAGATACGCAGTATTTT. Translation gives CASSLGTSGTDTQYF.

V is TRBV7-3 and J is TRBJ1-1, with D perhaps TRBD1 (5 bases). The V gene lost 0 bases and the J gene lost 6 bases, with 20 bases spanning the gap. CDR3 length: 17 amino acids. The germline V gene has CDR1 SGHTA and CDR2 FQGTGA. CDR3 coding DNA: TGTGCCAGCAGCTTAACGAGCGCGGGGCCGGTAGTCGCTGAAGCTTTCTTT. Translating gives CASSLTSAGPVVAEAFF.

The chain has TRBV25-1 and TRBJ2-1; D is ambiguous. Per germline, CDR1 MGHDK and CDR2 SYGVNS. V lost 5 bases and J lost 5, with 10 bases in between. This CDR3 is built from 13 residues. CDR3 nucleotides: TGTGCCAGCAGTAAACTGCTGAACAATGAGCAGTTCTTC. Its translation: CASSKLLNNEQFF.

This chain joins TRBV19 and TRBJ1-2; D uncertain. From germline, CDR1 is LNHDA and CDR2 SQIVND (reference sequence). The germline V and J ends were trimmed by 5 bases and 4 bases, with 11 bases remaining between them. This CDR3 comprises 13 residues. The DNA for the CDR3 is TGTGCCAGTAGTCCCCTCCCGGGCTATGGCTACACCTTC. Its translation is CASSPLPGYGYTF.